Listed below are T cell receptor beta chains from one sample, sequenced in a study of cytomegalovirus exposure and HLA in healthy donors. The repertoire was sequenced with immunoSEQ multiplex PCR; TCRdb's copy has only in-frame clones and lacks some. The sample holds 150,000 to 200,000 clones, 82% seen once. Sequenced input: PBMCs. These receptors came from a man in his fifties in good health and CMV-seropositive. CDR3s include the opening cysteine and the closing phenylalanine or tryptophan. The D gene is left open where the match is weak. Size tells how often a clone was seen (once, few, many) or the class of an expanded clone, and some rows leave it out.

cdr3_aa: CASSFGTGGLAKNIQYF; cdr3_nt: TGTGCCAGCAGCTTTGGGACAGGGGGACTAGCCAAAAACATTCAGTACTTC; j_call: TRBJ2-4; v_call: TRBV5-4; d_call: TRBD1; clone_size: NA
cdr3_aa: CASSPPGDRQETQYF; cdr3_nt: TGTGCCAGCTCACCACCCGGAGACAGACAAGAGACCCAGTACTTC; j_call: TRBJ2-5; v_call: TRBV18; d_call: NA; clone_size: NA
cdr3_aa: CASSPSLAGGATDTQYF; cdr3_nt: TGTGCCAGCAGCCCAAGTCTAGCGGGAGGGGCCACAGATACGCAGTATTTT; j_call: TRBJ2-3; v_call: TRBV7-6; d_call: TRBD2; clone_size: NA
cdr3_aa: CASSSTGANTGELFF; cdr3_nt: TGTGCCAGCAGCTCCACAGGGGCGAACACCGGGGAGCTGTTTTTT; j_call: TRBJ2-2; v_call: TRBV7-9; d_call: TRBD1; clone_size: once
cdr3_aa: CATLRSQGAMKTQYF; cdr3_nt: TGTGCCACCCTGAGGTCTCAGGGGGCTATGAAGACCCAGTACTTC; j_call: TRBJ2-5; v_call: TRBV28; d_call: TRBD1; clone_size: NA
cdr3_aa: CASSPGDGTEAFF; cdr3_nt: TGTGCCAGCAGTCCGGGGGACGGCACTGAAGCTTTCTTT; j_call: TRBJ1-1; v_call: TRBV28; d_call: NA; clone_size: NA
cdr3_aa: CASSRRRVYGAGETQYF; cdr3_nt: TGTGCCAGCAGCCGACGCCGGGTTTATGGGGCCGGAGAGACCCAGTACTTC; j_call: TRBJ2-5; v_call: TRBV7-2; d_call: NA; clone_size: NA
cdr3_aa: CASTLATGGGSDTQYF; cdr3_nt: TGTGCCAGCACCCTCGCGACAGGCGGGGGTTCAGATACGCAGTATTTT; j_call: TRBJ2-3; v_call: TRBV5-4; d_call: NA; clone_size: few
cdr3_aa: CAISELTQTSEQFF; cdr3_nt: TGTGCCATCAGTGAGCTCACCCAGACTAGTGAGCAGTTCTTC; j_call: TRBJ2-1; v_call: TRBV10-3; d_call: NA; clone_size: NA
cdr3_aa: CASSPQGEPYNEQFF; cdr3_nt: TGTGCCAGCAGCCCCCAGGGGGAACCTTACAATGAGCAGTTCTTC; j_call: TRBJ2-1; v_call: TRBV7-3; d_call: TRBD1; clone_size: NA
cdr3_aa: CASSQGTDYEQYF; cdr3_nt: TGCGCCAGCAGCCAAGGGACAGACTACGAGCAGTACTTC; j_call: TRBJ2-7; v_call: TRBV4-1; d_call: NA; clone_size: NA
cdr3_aa: CAISDVGGSQPQHF; cdr3_nt: TGTGCCATCAGTGACGTGGGGGGTAGTCAGCCCCAGCATTTT; j_call: TRBJ1-5; v_call: TRBV10-3; d_call: NA; clone_size: once
cdr3_aa: CASSALAGSGETQYF; cdr3_nt: TGTGCCAGCAGCGCACTAGCGGGGTCGGGGGAGACCCAGTACTTC; j_call: TRBJ2-5; v_call: TRBV7-3; d_call: TRBD2; clone_size: NA
cdr3_aa: CASSYSGNRGPNTGELFF; cdr3_nt: TGTGCCAGCAGCTACTCCGGTAATCGAGGTCCGAACACCGGGGAGCTGTTTTTT; j_call: TRBJ2-2; v_call: TRBV7-9; d_call: NA; clone_size: NA
cdr3_aa: CASSPRTAVNYGYTF; cdr3_nt: TGTGCCAGCAGCCCCCGGACAGCGGTTAACTATGGCTACACCTTC; j_call: TRBJ1-2; v_call: TRBV9; d_call: NA; clone_size: NA
cdr3_aa: CASSLLAGASYNEQFF; cdr3_nt: TGTGCCAGCAGCTTACTAGCGGGTGCCTCCTACAATGAGCAGTTCTTC; j_call: TRBJ2-1; v_call: TRBV5-5; d_call: TRBD2; clone_size: NA
cdr3_aa: CASSSTGGRGYGYTF; cdr3_nt: TGTGCCAGCAGCTCAACAGGGGGCCGAGGCTATGGCTACACCTTC; j_call: TRBJ1-2; v_call: TRBV7-2; d_call: TRBD1; clone_size: NA
cdr3_aa: CAISESNGRGNYGYTF; cdr3_nt: TGTGCCATCAGTGAGTCGAATGGCAGGGGTAACTATGGCTACACCTTC; j_call: TRBJ1-2; v_call: TRBV10-3; d_call: NA; clone_size: NA
cdr3_aa: CASSLGLPGSNEQFF; cdr3_nt: TGTGCCAGCAGCTTGGGACTCCCGGGGTCTAATGAGCAGTTCTTC; j_call: TRBJ2-1; v_call: TRBV5-4; d_call: NA; clone_size: NA
cdr3_aa: CSATSGDGYTF; cdr3_nt: TGCAGTGCTACCTCCGGGGATGGCTACACCTTC; j_call: TRBJ1-2; v_call: TRBV20-1; d_call: NA; clone_size: few
cdr3_aa: CASSQVGTGGIYGYTF; cdr3_nt: TGCGCCAGCAGCCAAGTGGGGACAGGGGGGATCTATGGCTACACCTTC; j_call: TRBJ1-2; v_call: TRBV4-3; d_call: TRBD1; clone_size: NA
cdr3_aa: CSVSGRAINNEQFF; cdr3_nt: TGCAGCGTTAGCGGGAGGGCCATCAACAATGAGCAGTTCTTC; j_call: TRBJ2-1; v_call: TRBV29-1; d_call: TRBD2; clone_size: NA
cdr3_aa: CASNLTVTGNTIYF; cdr3_nt: TGTGCCAGCAATCTGACAGTCACTGGAAACACCATATATTTT; j_call: TRBJ1-3; v_call: TRBV5-6; d_call: NA; clone_size: NA
cdr3_aa: CASSEMTGDGYTF; cdr3_nt: TGTGCCAGCAGTGAAATGACAGGGGATGGCTACACCTTC; j_call: TRBJ1-2; v_call: TRBV6-1; d_call: TRBD1; clone_size: NA
cdr3_aa: CASSLQEGNGYTF; cdr3_nt: TGTGCCAGCAGCTTACAGGAGGGTAATGGCTACACCTTC; j_call: TRBJ1-2; v_call: TRBV7-9; d_call: NA; clone_size: NA
cdr3_aa: CASSQDPPNTEAFF; cdr3_nt: TGCGCCAGCAGCCAAGATCCTCCGAACACTGAAGCTTTCTTT; j_call: TRBJ1-1; v_call: TRBV4-1; d_call: NA; clone_size: NA
cdr3_aa: CASSQSLSARNTGELFF; cdr3_nt: TGTGCCAGCAGCCAGAGTCTGAGCGCTCGTAACACCGGGGAGCTGTTTTTT; j_call: TRBJ2-2; v_call: TRBV9; d_call: NA; clone_size: NA
cdr3_aa: CASRQYGQQRTGNTIYF; cdr3_nt: TGTGCCAGTAGACAATACGGACAGCAACGAACTGGAAACACCATATATTTT; j_call: TRBJ1-3; v_call: TRBV19; d_call: NA; clone_size: NA
cdr3_aa: CASSTADRFNGYTF; cdr3_nt: TGTGCCAGCAGTACCGCCGACAGGTTTAATGGCTACACCTTC; j_call: TRBJ1-2; v_call: TRBV28; d_call: NA; clone_size: NA
cdr3_aa: CASIEREDRNEQFF; cdr3_nt: TGCGCCAGCATCGAGCGGGAGGATCGCAATGAGCAGTTCTTC; j_call: TRBJ2-1; v_call: TRBV10-2; d_call: TRBD2; clone_size: NA
cdr3_aa: CASRGGADEAFF; cdr3_nt: TGTGCCAGCAGAGGGGGGGCGGATGAAGCTTTCTTT; j_call: TRBJ1-1; v_call: TRBV7-3; d_call: NA; clone_size: NA
cdr3_aa: CASRLMTNSVEQYF; cdr3_nt: TGTGCCAGCAGGCTTATGACTAATAGTGTCGAGCAGTACTTC; j_call: TRBJ2-7; v_call: TRBV7-2; d_call: NA; clone_size: NA
cdr3_aa: CASNTGGGLWQPQHF; cdr3_nt: TGTGCCAGCAACACCGGGGGGGGGCTATGGCAGCCCCAGCATTTT; j_call: TRBJ1-5; v_call: TRBV28; d_call: NA; clone_size: NA
cdr3_aa: CASSATRGPNEKLFF; cdr3_nt: TGTGCCAGTAGTGCTACCAGGGGGCCAAATGAAAAACTGTTTTTT; j_call: TRBJ1-4; v_call: TRBV19; d_call: TRBD1; clone_size: NA
cdr3_aa: CASSFRVGQTMNTEAFF; cdr3_nt: TGTGCCAGCAGTTTTCGGGTGGGGCAAACCATGAACACTGAAGCTTTCTTT; j_call: TRBJ1-1; v_call: TRBV7-2; d_call: NA; clone_size: NA
cdr3_aa: CASRSGPGNQPQHF; cdr3_nt: TGTGCCAGCAGGTCAGGCCCGGGCAATCAGCCCCAGCATTTT; j_call: TRBJ1-5; v_call: TRBV6-5; d_call: NA; clone_size: NA
cdr3_aa: CASTLGGEGEQFF; cdr3_nt: TGTGCCAGCACCCTAGGGGGGGAGGGGGAGCAGTTCTTC; j_call: TRBJ2-1; v_call: TRBV7-9; d_call: NA; clone_size: NA
cdr3_aa: CASSFGATQYF; cdr3_nt: TGTGCCAGCAGCTTTGGGGCTACGCAGTATTTT; j_call: TRBJ2-3; v_call: TRBV7-8; d_call: NA; clone_size: NA
cdr3_aa: CASSLDGNNQPQHF; cdr3_nt: TGTGCCAGCAGCTTAGACGGGAACAATCAGCCCCAGCATTTT; j_call: TRBJ1-5; v_call: TRBV7-2; d_call: NA; clone_size: NA
cdr3_aa: CASSLGQGTDTQYF; cdr3_nt: TGTGCCAGCTCACTGGGACAGGGAACAGATACGCAGTATTTT; j_call: TRBJ2-3; v_call: TRBV18; d_call: TRBD1; clone_size: NA
cdr3_aa: CASSVQSQYNEQFF; cdr3_nt: TGTGCCAGCAGTGTTCAGTCTCAATACAATGAGCAGTTCTTC; j_call: TRBJ2-1; v_call: TRBV6-6; d_call: NA; clone_size: few
cdr3_aa: CASSLMGTKNTEAFF; cdr3_nt: TGTGCCAGCAGCTTGATGGGGACAAAGAACACTGAAGCTTTCTTT; j_call: TRBJ1-1; v_call: TRBV5-8; d_call: NA; clone_size: once
cdr3_aa: CASSRRGYTDTQYF; cdr3_nt: TGTGCCAGCAGCCGAAGGGGGTACACAGATACGCAGTATTTT; j_call: TRBJ2-3; v_call: TRBV5-6; d_call: NA; clone_size: NA
cdr3_aa: CASRRTSGSEYEQYF; cdr3_nt: TGTGCCAGCAGACGGACTAGCGGGAGTGAATACGAGCAGTACTTC; j_call: TRBJ2-7; v_call: TRBV6-6; d_call: TRBD2; clone_size: NA
cdr3_aa: CASSSGGNPNRETQYF; cdr3_nt: TGTGCCAGCAGCTCTGGGGGGAATCCCAATCGAGAGACCCAGTACTTC; j_call: TRBJ2-5; v_call: TRBV5-8; d_call: NA; clone_size: NA
cdr3_aa: CASSQEGTSGYEQYF; cdr3_nt: TGCGCCAGCAGCCAAGAAGGGACTAGCGGCTACGAGCAGTACTTC; j_call: TRBJ2-7; v_call: TRBV4-1; d_call: TRBD2; clone_size: NA